Below, 3 T cell receptor beta chains from the same sample are listed, as sequenced in a study of OX40 agonist ivuxolimab in advanced cancers. Assay: immunoSEQ multiplex PCR; the TCRdb copy retains only in-frame clones and omits some. Counted here are about 91,000 clones, more than 70% occurring once; the ten biggest clones make up 0.2% to 0.25%. The sample consisted of CD4+ or CD8+ T cells sorted from blood, taken in a trial of the OX40 agonist ivuxolimab. These TCRs come from an adult with an advanced solid tumor such as melanoma, head and neck, liver or kidney cancer.

The V call is TRBV28, the J call TRBJ1-6; no firm D call. The CDR3 contains 17 residues. Germline values: CDR1 MDHEN, CDR2 SYDVKM. The ends were cut back, 4 bases at V and 0 bases at J, with 13 bases in the middle. CDR3 in amino acids: CASSSSDPSSYNSPLHF. DNA for the CDR3: TGTGCCAGCAGTTCCTCGGACCCTAGCTCCTATAATTCACCCCTCCACTTT.

This chain joins TRBV19 and TRBJ1-2; no firm D call. The germline gives CDR1 LNHDA, CDR2 SQIVND (reference sequence). Trimming took 4 bases from V and 3 from J, leaving 15 bases between them. The CDR3 is 15 amino acids. CDR3 residues: CASSNSGGGDYGYTF. In nucleotides, the CDR3 is TGTGCCAGTAGTAATTCAGGCGGAGGTGACTATGGCTACACCTTC. The variable domain in full, completed from reference TRBV19 and TRBJ1-2, reads DGGITQSPKYLFRKEGQNVTLSCEQNLNHDAMYWYRQDPGQGLRLIYYSQIVNDFQKGDIAEGYSVSREKKESFPLTVTSAQKNPTAFYLCASSNSGGGDYGYTFGSGTRLTVV.

The V call is TRBV5-1, the J call TRBJ2-2; D is unclear. Per the germline V gene, CDR1 is SGHRS and CDR2 is YFSETQ. CDR3 length: 15 amino acids. Trimming stripped 5 bases from V and 0 bases from J, with 11 bases between. CDR3 sequence: CASSYDNANTGELFF. The CDR3 DNA follows: TGCGCCAGCAGTTATGACAACGCGAACACCGGGGAGCTGTTTTTT.